These 4 T cell receptor beta chains originate from one sample sequenced in a study of CD8+CD57+ T cells in acquired aplastic anemia. TCR beta VDJ and CDR3 profiles were obtained from a genomic DNA template. TCRdb recomputed calls from the reads with MiXCR, one row per CDR3 protein. The table has hundreds of thousands of distinct CDR3 sequences, approximately 57% seen once. Material: sorted CD4+, CD8+, or CD8+CD57+ T cells (not recorded which) from PBMCs. These receptors were taken from a human donor with severe aplastic anemia or a healthy control (not recorded which).

In the case of this clonotype: It is likely a read error, because the conserved phenylalanine at the end of the CDR3 is missing. The chain combines TRBV24-1 with TRBJ2-5; D is possibly TRBD1 (5 bases). In germline, CDR1 is KGHDR, CDR2 SFDVKD. V dropped 4 bases and J dropped 2 bases, with 13 bases sitting between them. The CDR3 length is 15 residues. The CDR3 nucleotides are TGTGCCACCAGTGACCCAGGGTCAGGGCAAGAGACCCAGTACTCC. This encodes CATSDPGSGQETQYS.

Of note for this clonotype: This sequence may be a read error, since a much larger clone differs from it by one base. The genes are TRBV12-3 or TRBV12-4 and TRBJ2-7, with 9 bases matching TRBD2. CDR3 length: 19 amino acids. With V trimmed by 4 bases and J by 6 bases, 22 bases remained unmatched. CDR3: CASSSERTGGGARTREQYF. The CDR3 DNA is TGTGCCAGCAGTTCCGAGCGGACTGGCGGGGGGGCCAGAACGCGCGAGCAGTACTTC.

This clonotype was counted a few times. The junction departs from the called germline gene at one end, perhaps through a read error. The V gene is TRBV7-3, the J gene TRBJ2-1; D is uncertain. The CDR3 contains 15 residues. CDR1 SGHTA and CDR2 FQGTGA come from the germline V gene. The CDR3, as DNA: TGTGCCGGCAGCGACGACCGACTGGCCTACAATGAGCAGTTCTTC. It encodes CAGSDDRLAYNEQFF.

The rearrangement joins TRBV24-1 to TRBJ2-1; 8 nucleotides match TRBD1. Looked up from germline, CDR1 is KGHDR and CDR2 is SFDVKD. The CDR3 covers 14 residues. The ends lost 7 bases at V and 2 bases at J; junction bases unmatched: 3. The DNA of the CDR3 is TGTGCCACCAGGGACAGGGACCCCTACAATGAGCAGTTCTTC. Amino acid sequence: CATRDRDPYNEQFF.